These 20 T cell receptor beta chains were all obtained from the same sample, sequenced in a study of shared clonotypes between healthy human individuals. Assay: immunoSEQ multiplex PCR; the TCRdb copy retains only in-frame clones and omits some. This table has some 680,000 clones, 73% appearing once. The sequencing sample was made of memory CD4+ T cells sorted from blood. The subset: CD45RA-negative fraction. All receptors come from a woman under 40 in good health.

The chain carries TRBV6-1 and TRBJ2-1; D possibly uses TRBD1 or TRBD2 (5 bases each). CDR1 MNHNS and CDR2 SASEGT come from the germline V gene. The CDR3 is 13 amino acids. V was shortened by 3 bases and J by 14 bases, with 17 bases between the two germline ends. The CDR3 reads CASSDPGPARKFF. CDR3 DNA sequence: TGTGCCAGCAGTGATCCGGGGCCCGCACGAAAGTTCTTC.

V usage is TRBV7-9 and J usage is TRBJ1-4, with 8 positions matching TRBD1. Unmatched junction bases numbered 3, after V lost 2 bases and J lost 7 bases. This CDR3 contains 14 residues. Germline assignment: CDR1 SEHNR and CDR2 FQNEAQ (reference sequence). CDR3 bases: TGTGCCAGCAGCTTATTCGGACAGGGTGAAAAACTGTTTTTT. It is translated as CASSLFGQGEKLFF.

A remark on this clone: The same CDR3 is also encoded by other DNA sequences in this sample. The V gene is TRBV5-1, the J gene TRBJ2-1, with D possibly TRBD2 on 6 matching bases. Germline-derived CDR1 and CDR2 are SGHRS and YFSETQ. V dropped 0 bases and J dropped 7 bases, with 8 bases sitting between them. The CDR3 runs 13 residues. The CDR3 DNA reads as TGCGCCAGCAGCTTGGACCGGGGGAATGAGCAGTTCTTC. Encoded protein: CASSLDRGNEQFF. Combining the CDR3 with reference TRBV5-1 and TRBJ2-1 gives the whole variable domain KAGVTQTPRYLIKTRGQQVTLSCSPISGHRSVSWYQQTPGQGLQFLFEYFSETQRNKGNFPGRFSGRQFSNSRSEMNVSTLELGDSALYLCASSLDRGNEQFFGPGTRLTVL.

The chain is built from TRBV10-2 and TRBJ2-3; D possibly corresponds to TRBD2 (6 bases). The CDR3 length is 13 residues. Germline assignment: CDR1 WSHSY and CDR2 SAAADI. Trimming pared 0 bases from V and 5 bases from J, leaving 6 bases between. The CDR3 sequence: CASSESGGDTQYF. The CDR3, as DNA: TGCGCCAGCAGTGAGTCGGGGGGAGATACGCAGTATTTT.

This clone was found many times. The chain links TRBV15 to TRBJ1-1; no definite D call. The CDR3 contains 13 residues. Per the germline V gene, CDR1 is LNHNV and CDR2 is YYDKDF (reference sequence). V lost 8 bases and J 3 bases, leaving 13 bases between the germline ends. The CDR3 sequence: CATSGWVYTEAFF. The DNA for the CDR3 is TGTGCCACCTCGGGGTGGGTTTACACTGAAGCTTTCTTT.

This chain joins TRBV9 and TRBJ2-1; D possibly uses TRBD1 or TRBD2 (5 bases each). V gave up 2 bases and J gave up 5 bases, with 8 bases separating them. The CDR3 sequence is 13 residues long. CDR1 SGDLS and CDR2 YYNGEE come from the germline V gene. The DNA of the CDR3 is TGTGCCAGCAGCGTGGGACCGCACAATGAGCAGTTCTTC. Residues: CASSVGPHNEQFF. Combining the CDR3 with reference TRBV9 and TRBJ2-1 gives the whole variable domain DSGVTQTPKHLITATGQRVTLRCSPRSGDLSVYWYQQSLDQGLQFLIQYYNGEERAKGNILERFSAQQFPDLHSELNLSSLELGDSALYFCASSVGPHNEQFFGPGTRLTVL.

The V and J genes are TRBV27 and TRBJ2-3; TRBD2 aligns across 8 bases. Germline V CDR1 and CDR2: MNHEY, SMNVEV (reference sequence). The CDR3 runs to 13 residues. V trimming: 6 bases; J trimming: 6 bases; junction bases outside the gene matches: 5. CDR3 in DNA: TGTGCCAGCAGAGCGGGAGACCGGGATACGCAGTATTTT. Translation gives CASRAGDRDTQYF.

This sequence joins TRBV28 and TRBJ1-3; weak D call: TRBD1 (5 bases). The CDR3 length is 14 residues. The ends were cut back, 7 bases at V and 1 base at J, with 11 bases in the middle. Per the germline V gene, CDR1 is MDHEN and CDR2 is SYDVKM. The CDR3, as DNA: TGTGCCAGCACGTCGGGGGGGTCTGGAAACACCATATATTTT. Translation gives CASTSGGSGNTIYF.

The chain links TRBV5-1 to TRBJ2-1; D not certain. CDR3 length: 12 residues. Germline lookup yields CDR1 SGHRS and CDR2 YFSETQ. Trimming shortened V by 2 bases and J by 6 bases, and 6 bases separated the two germline ends. The chain's CDR3 is CASSLESNEQFF. The CDR3 DNA reads as TGCGCCAGCAGCTTAGAAAGCAATGAGCAGTTCTTC.

This chain links TRBV9 with TRBJ1-3; D uncertain. The germline V and J ends were trimmed by 7 bases and 4 bases, with 6 bases remaining between them. Germline loops: CDR1 SGDLS, CDR2 YYNGEE. The CDR3 length is 11 residues. The CDR3 region is CASGRGNTIYF. The CDR3 DNA follows: TGTGCCAGCGGGAGAGGAAACACCATATATTTT.

There are a few counts of this clone. The gene calls are TRBV5-4 and TRBJ1-2; D is possibly TRBD1 (5 bases). CDR1 and CDR2 from the germline V gene are SGHNT and YYREEE (reference sequence). The ends were cut back, 4 bases at V and 4 bases at J, with 17 bases in the middle. The length of the CDR3 is 15 residues. CDR3: CASSRDSGLGYGYTF. The CDR3 region has the DNA TGTGCCAGCAGCCGGGACTCAGGGTTGGGCTATGGCTACACCTTC.

This chain uses TRBV28 with TRBJ2-6; a weak D match, TRBD1 (6 bases). The V gene's germline CDR1 is MDHEN and CDR2 SYDVKM. The CDR3 is 18 residues long. Between the trimmed V and J ends, which lost 6 bases and 0 bases, there was a span of 18 bases. The CDR3 spells CASSPLGGGNSGANVLTF. The CDR3 DNA follows: TGTGCCAGCAGCCCCCTCGGTGGGGGCAACTCTGGGGCCAACGTCCTGACTTTC. Complete variable domain (other parts from reference TRBV28 and TRBJ2-6): DVKVTQSSRYLVKRTGEKVFLECVQDMDHENMFWYRQDPGLGLRLIYFSYDVKMKEKGDIPEGYSVSREKKERFSLILESASTNQTSMYLCASSPLGGGNSGANVLTFGAGSRLTVL.

This chain links TRBV19 with TRBJ1-5; D not resolved. The CDR3 is made up of 14 amino acids. Trimming pared 1 base from V and 11 bases from J, leaving 15 bases between. In germline, CDR1 is LNHDA, CDR2 SQIVND (reference sequence). The CDR3 DNA reads TGTGCCAGTAGTATAGTCAATCTAGGTGCTGCCCAGCATTTT. Its translation is CASSIVNLGAAQHF.

The rearrangement joins TRBV18 to TRBJ1-1; TRBD1 matches 7 bases. J was trimmed by 1 base and V by 6 bases; bases with no gene match: 5. This CDR3 has 14 residues. Germline-derived CDR1 and CDR2 are KGHSH and LQKENI. The CDR3 DNA sequence: TGTGCCAGCTCTCGGGACAGACAGAACACTGAAGCTTTCTTT. This codes for CASSRDRQNTEAFF. The variable domain in full, completed from reference TRBV18 and TRBJ1-1, reads NAGVMQNPRHLVRRRGQEARLRCSPMKGHSHVYWYRQLPEEGLKFMVYLQKENIIDESGMPKERFSAEFPKEGPSILRIQQVVRGDSAAYFCASSRDRQNTEAFFGQGTRLTVV.

V gene TRBV29-1 combines with J gene TRBJ1-1; D is possibly TRBD1 (6 bases). This CDR3 contains 12 residues. Trimming shortened V by 7 bases and J by 6 bases, and 15 bases separated the two germline ends. From germline, CDR1 is SQVTM and CDR2 ANQGSEA. The DNA of the CDR3 is TGCAGCGGTCGCGACAGGCATGCTGAAGCTTTCTTT. This sequence encodes CSGRDRHAEAFF.

This clone was found a few times. The same CDR3 is also encoded by other DNA sequences in this sample. The genes are TRBV7-8 and TRBJ1-3; D uncertain. V was cut by 1 base and J by 7 bases, with 8 bases left in between. CDR1 is SGHVS, CDR2 FQNEAQ, per germline. This CDR3 is 13 amino acids long. CDR3 sequence reads: CASSLGGSNTIYF. CDR3 sequence (DNA): TGTGCCAGCAGCTTAGGTGGCAGTAACACCATATATTTT.

This clone appeared a few times. The chain combines TRBV6-6 with TRBJ1-5; 8 bases fit TRBD1. With 6 bases clipped from V and 5 bases from J, the junction kept 6 bases outside the gene matches. The germline V gene encodes CDR1 MNHNY and CDR2 SVGAGI (reference sequence). CDR3 length: 14 amino acids. The CDR3 nucleotides read TGTGCCAGCAGGGAAACAGGGGGAGATCAGCCCCAGCATTTT. Residues: CASRETGGDQPQHF.

This chain uses TRBV6-5 with TRBJ2-1, with 7 nucleotides matching TRBD1. With V trimmed by 5 bases and J by 4 bases, 5 bases remained unmatched. The germline V gene has CDR1 MNHEY and CDR2 SVGAGI. This CDR3 region has 14 residues. The CDR3 DNA sequence: TGTGCCAGCAGTGGGTCAGGGGGTTACAATGAGCAGTTCTTC. Protein: CASSGSGGYNEQFF.

The chain recombines TRBV28 with TRBJ2-1; a weak D match, TRBD2 (5 bases). The V end was cut by 0 bases, the J end by 1 base, with 10 bases between. Germline V CDR1 and CDR2: MDHEN, SYDVKM. The CDR3 sequence is 16 residues long. CDR3 loop: CASSLWGSVSYNEQFF. In nucleotides, the CDR3 is TGTGCCAGCAGTTTATGGGGGAGCGTTTCCTACAATGAGCAGTTCTTC.

This clone has only a few counts. In DNA form, the CDR3 reads TGTGCCAGCAGTCCCGGGACAGGGAATCAGCCCCAGCATTTT. Translation: CASSPGTGNQPQHF. The chain employs TRBV6-5 and TRBJ1-5; TRBD1 matches at 9 bases. The CDR3 consists of 14 residues. J gave up 4 bases and V 5 bases, and 3 bases lay outside the gene matches. CDR1 and CDR2 (germline): MNHEY, SVGAGI.